Listed below are T cell receptor beta chains from one sample, sequenced in a study of blood T cell repertoires in COVID-19. TCRdb keeps only in-frame clones here, not all; method: immunoSEQ multiplex PCR. Among 70,000 to 100,000 clones listed, 70% to 90% were seen once. Sequencing was performed on peripheral blood. These receptors all come from a man aged 45-65 years with COVID-19, enrolled during active disease. Both conserved end residues are part of each CDR3. Each record gives: D gene, clone size, J gene, V gene, CDR3 DNA, CDR3 protein. D genes are given only for firm matches. Clone size is given for some rows only: seen once, a few or many times, or a class if the clone is expanded.

- - TRBJ2-1 TRBV5-1 TGCGCCAGCAGCTTGGCCATCGGGGGTGAGCAGTTCTTC CASSLAIGGEQFF
- - TRBJ1-6 TRBV5-6 TGTGCCAGCAGCTCGGACAGAGTCTATTCACCCCTCCACTTT CASSSDRVYSPLHF
- - TRBJ2-7 TRBV2 TGTGCCAGCAGGGCAGGGATAAGCTCCTACGAGCAGTACTTC CASRAGISSYEQYF
TRBD1 - TRBJ1-6 TRBV20-1 TGCAGTGCTAGTGCAGGGGGAGTATTCGGGAATTCACCCCTCCACTTT CSASAGGVFGNSPLHF
- once TRBJ2-7 TRBV5-5 TGTGCCAGCAGCTTGTCTCAGGGAAGCCTCTACGAGCAGTACTTC CASSLSQGSLYEQYF
TRBD2 - TRBJ2-1 TRBV27 TGTGCCAGCAACCCTCAAGCGGGGGGTTACTACAATGAGCAGTTCTTC CASNPQAGGYYNEQFF
TRBD1 - TRBJ1-4 TRBV4-2 TGTGCCAGCAGCCAAGAGGAGGGACAGGGACGAAAACTGTTTTTT CASSQEEGQGRKLFF
- - TRBJ2-7 TRBV30 TGTGCCTGGAGTGGCCGCGCAGGGACTTCCTACGAGCAGTACTTC CAWSGRAGTSYEQYF
TRBD1 - TRBJ1-3 TRBV5-4 TGTGCCAGCAGCTTCGACAGGGTCCCTGGAAACACCATATATTTT CASSFDRVPGNTIYF
- - TRBJ1-2 TRBV5-1 TGCGCCAGCAGCTTCGGGGGGCGCGACTATGGCTACACCTTC CASSFGGRDYGYTF
- few TRBJ2-7 TRBV9 TGTGCCAGCAGCCCCGGGACTCTGGGAACCTACGAGCAGTACTTC CASSPGTLGTYEQYF